A single sample gave rise to the 13 T cell receptor beta chains below, sequenced in a study of shared clonotypes between healthy human individuals. TCRdb's table, derived via immunoSEQ multiplex PCR, lists solely in-frame clones and lacks some. Of fewer than 1.4 million clones in the sample, around 78% were seen once. Sequenced input: memory CD4+ T cells from PBMCs. The subset denotes: CD45RA-negative fraction. These receptors were collected from a man aged 18 to 29 in good health. Some clones in this sample may be carry-over from other donors' samples.

The chain is built from TRBV4-3 and TRBJ2-1, with 7 bases lining up with TRBD2. The CDR3 loop spans 14 amino acids. In germline, CDR1 is LGHNA, CDR2 YSLEER. Germline trimming cut 2 bases from V and 10 bases from J; bases unmatched to any gene: 8. The CDR3 sequence: CASSQLGEGGEQFF. The CDR3 DNA reads as TGCGCCAGCAGCCAACTCGGGGAGGGCGGCGAGCAGTTCTTC.

V and J are TRBV6-5 and TRBJ1-5; D perhaps matches TRBD1 (5 bases). This CDR3 has 12 amino acids. Per the germline V gene, CDR1 is MNHEY and CDR2 is SVGAGI. V dropped 4 bases and J dropped 11 bases, with 12 bases sitting between them. CDR3 nucleotide sequence: TGTGCCAGCAGTTCCGGGGGTTTGTCCCAGCATTTT. This codes for CASSSGGLSQHF.

V and J are TRBV5-1 and TRBJ2-3; D ambiguous. V was clipped by 0 bases and J by 7 bases, with 24 bases between them. Germline V gene lookup returns CDR1 SGHRS and CDR2 YFSETQ. The CDR3 extends over 18 amino acids. The CDR3 sequence is CASSLDPSPDPNGHTQYF. The CDR3 nucleotides read TGCGCCAGCAGCTTGGACCCTTCTCCGGACCCCAACGGACATACGCAGTATTTT.

A single count supports this clone. The same CDR3 is also encoded by other DNA sequences in this sample. The J gene is TRBJ2-5, the V gene TRBV9; TRBD1 matches at 7 bases. CDR1 SGDLS and CDR2 YYNGEE come from the germline V gene. With V trimmed by 3 bases and J by 2 bases, 4 bases remained unmatched. This CDR3 is built from 14 residues. Here the CDR3 DNA reads TGTGCCAGCAGCGCGGGACAGCCTCAAGAGACCCAGTACTTC. Its protein is CASSAGQPQETQYF. The variable domain in full, completed from reference TRBV9 and TRBJ2-5, reads DSGVTQTPKHLITATGQRVTLRCSPRSGDLSVYWYQQSLDQGLQFLIQYYNGEERAKGNILERFSAQQFPDLHSELNLSSLELGDSALYFCASSAGQPQETQYFGPGTRLLVL.

V and J are TRBV14 and TRBJ1-2; a possible D gene is TRBD1 (6 bases). The CDR3 runs to 15 residues. Trimming cost V 4 bases and J 0 bases, with 12 bases left between them. CDR1 and CDR2 (germline): SGHDN, FVKESK. CDR3: CASSRRQETNYGYTF. CDR3 DNA sequence: TGTGCCAGCAGCCGGAGACAGGAAACTAACTATGGCTACACCTTC.

As to this clone: The junction does not match germline at one end; this may be a read error. The rearrangement joins TRBV5-5 to TRBJ1-4; TRBD1 is a possible D gene (5 bases). CDR1 SGHKS and CDR2 YYEKEE come from the germline V gene (reference sequence). The CDR3 has 15 amino acids. CDR3 residues: CASSTRGETHEKLFF. CDR3 DNA sequence: TGTGCCAGCAGCACGAGGGGAGAAACTCATGAAAAACTGTTTTTT.

This clone was detected only a few times. The gene calls are TRBV5-4 and TRBJ1-2; TRBD1 matches 7 bases. CDR3 length: 13 residues. The J segment lost 8 bases and the V segment lost 2 bases, leaving 6 bases of the junction unmatched. Germline loops: CDR1 SGHNT, CDR2 YYREEE (reference sequence). The CDR3 loop is CASSLGTVGGYTF. The CDR3 DNA reads as TGTGCCAGCAGCTTAGGGACAGTGGGGGGCTACACCTTC.

The chain couples TRBV7-3 to TRBJ2-2, with 14 bases aligning to TRBD2. CDR1 and CDR2 from the germline V gene are SGHTA and FQGTGA. CDR3 size: 16 residues. J gave up 3 bases and V 3 bases, and 0 bases lay outside the gene matches. The CDR3 region is CASSLGLAGDTGELFF. The CDR3, as DNA: TGTGCCAGCAGCTTGGGACTAGCGGGAGACACCGGGGAGCTGTTTTTT.

There are many counts of this clone. The genes are TRBV28 and TRBJ2-4; D might be TRBD1 or TRBD2, each matching 7 bases. V lost 6 bases and J 8 bases, leaving 14 bases between the germline ends. The CDR3 totals 13 residues. CDR1 and CDR2 from the germline V gene are MDHEN and SYDVKM. DNA of the CDR3: TGTGCCAGCAGGACACCAGGGGGGGACATTCAGTACTTC. It specifies CASRTPGGDIQYF.

The chain links TRBV27 to TRBJ1-2; no definite D call. Germline V gene data show CDR1 as MNHEY and CDR2 as SMNVEV (reference sequence). Between the trimmed V and J ends, which lost 1 base and 2 bases, there was a span of 5 bases. The CDR3 sequence is 13 residues long. CDR3 nucleotides: TGTGCCAGCAGTTTATACAGCAACTATGGCTACACCTTC. Protein sequence: CASSLYSNYGYTF.

This rearrangement joins TRBV9 to TRBJ1-2, with D possibly matching TRBD1 (6 bases). The V gene's germline CDR1 is SGDLS and CDR2 YYNGEE. With 0 bases removed from V and 1 base from J, the gap between germline ends came to 10 bases. The CDR3 covers 15 residues. The CDR3, as DNA: TGTGCCAGCAGCGTAGCTCCAGGGGTTAACTATGGCTACACCTTC. The encoded protein is CASSVAPGVNYGYTF.

To note about this clone: One junction end does not reproduce the germline sequence, and a read error may be involved. The rearrangement uses TRBV5-1 and TRBJ2-3, with D uncertain. Germline V CDR1 and CDR2: SGHRS, YFSETQ. CDR3 length: 12 amino acids. Here the CDR3 DNA reads TGCGCCAGCAGCTTGGCCGTGGGCGATCCGGTTTTT. As protein: CASSLAVGDPVF.

V is TRBV4-2 and J is TRBJ2-7; 8 nucleotides line up with TRBD1. V was clipped by 0 bases and J by 7 bases; unmatched bases: 11. CDR3 length: 16 amino acids. CDR1 is LGHNA and CDR2 is YNFKEQ in the germline V gene. This CDR3 is CASSQDFTGGTKEQYF. The CDR3 DNA sequence: TGTGCCAGCAGCCAAGATTTCACAGGGGGTACGAAGGAGCAGTACTTC.